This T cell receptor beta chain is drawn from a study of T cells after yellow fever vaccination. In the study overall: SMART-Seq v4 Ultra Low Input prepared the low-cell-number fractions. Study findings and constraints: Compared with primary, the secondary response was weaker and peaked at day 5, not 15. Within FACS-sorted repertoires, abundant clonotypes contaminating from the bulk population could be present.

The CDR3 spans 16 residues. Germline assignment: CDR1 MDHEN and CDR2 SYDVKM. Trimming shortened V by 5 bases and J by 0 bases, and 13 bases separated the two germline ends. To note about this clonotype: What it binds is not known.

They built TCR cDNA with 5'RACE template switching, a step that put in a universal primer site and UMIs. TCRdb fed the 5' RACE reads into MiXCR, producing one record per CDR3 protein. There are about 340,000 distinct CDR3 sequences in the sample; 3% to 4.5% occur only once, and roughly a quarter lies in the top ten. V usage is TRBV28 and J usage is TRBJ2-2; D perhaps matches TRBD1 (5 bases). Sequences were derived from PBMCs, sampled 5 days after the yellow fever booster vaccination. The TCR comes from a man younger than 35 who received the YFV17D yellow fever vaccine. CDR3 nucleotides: TGTGCCAGCAGTCCAATCGACAGATCGAACACCGGGGAGCTGTTTTTT. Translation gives CASSPIDRSNTGELFF. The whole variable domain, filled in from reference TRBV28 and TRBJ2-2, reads DVKVTQSSRYLVKRTGEKVFLECVQDMDHENMFWYRQDPGLGLRLIYFSYDVKMKEKGDIPEGYSVSREKKERFSLILESASTNQTSMYLCASSPIDRSNTGELFFGEGSRLTVL.